This TCR beta chain was profiled in a study of cytomegalovirus exposure and HLA in healthy donors. Germline V CDR1 and CDR2: MRHNA, SNTAGT. This CDR3 region has 16 residues. With 0 bases removed from V and 2 bases from J, the gap between germline ends came to 11 bases. 60 Vbeta and 13 Jbeta primers were used in PCR. Method: immunoSEQ multiplex PCR; TCRdb's copy keeps in-frame clones and lacks some. The sample yields 240,000 or so clones, 82% seen once. The specimen sequenced was PBMCs. The chain joins TRBV6-4 to TRBJ1-5, with D possibly TRBD1 on 6 matching bases. The receptor comes from a woman between 40 and 55 years old in good health and CMV-seropositive. CDR3 sequence (DNA): TGTGCCAGCAGTGACTCAGCCAGGGGTCGCAATCAGCCCCAGCATTTT. Protein sequence: CASSDSARGRNQPQHF.